This T cell receptor beta chain was found in a study of OX40 agonist ivuxolimab in advanced cancers. Study findings and constraints: In the 0.1 to 3.0 mg/kg range, CD4+ and CD8+ blood T cells had expanded clonally by week 6. On average, a greater number of expanded clones characterised CD8+ T cells relative to CD4+.

This clone was counted once. Its target is not known. Patients were ruled out by autoimmune disease history or systemic immunosuppression. The table came from immunoSEQ multiplex PCR; TCRdb's copy has only in-frame clones and leaves some out. The sample records fewer than 70,000 clones, around 84% being singletons. The V gene's germline CDR1 is SNHLY and CDR2 FYNNEI. V was clipped by 8 bases and J by 0 bases, with 13 bases between them. The CDR3 extends over 14 amino acids. The chain uses TRBV2 and TRBJ1-1; D perhaps matches TRBD1 (6 bases). The sequencing here drew on CD4+ or CD8+ T cells sorted from blood, taken in a trial of the OX40 agonist ivuxolimab. This clonotype originated in an adult with an advanced solid tumor such as melanoma, head and neck, liver or kidney cancer. In DNA form, the CDR3 reads TGTGCCAGCCACCGGGGGGCTATGAACACTGAAGCTTTCTTT. Its translation is CASHRGAMNTEAFF. The complete variable domain, with remaining parts taken from reference TRBV2 and TRBJ1-1, reads EPEVTQTPSHQVTQMGQEVILRCVPISNHLYFYWYRQILGQKVEFLVSFYNNEISEKSEIFDDQFSVERPDGSNFTLKIRSTKLEDSAMYFCASHRGAMNTEAFFGQGTRLTVV.